The T cell receptor beta chain described here comes from a study of T cell changes during pregnancy in multiple sclerosis (dated by TCRdb to the late 2010s). Background on the whole study: The study looked at changes in the T cell repertoire across pregnancy in women with multiple sclerosis.

Note on this clone: No antigen is known for it. No quality values exist for individual bases; no much larger clone is one base distant.

The germline V gene (reference sequence) sets CDR1 to SEHNR and CDR2 to FQNEAQ. The CDR3 numbers 16 residues from cysteine through phenylalanine. Only the CDR3 portion is preserved as DNA: 48 bases, with reading frame beginning at the first base. Trimming removed 1 base from V and 3 bases from J; the gene matches leave 7 bases unexplained. Preparation of the library involved the immunoSEQ multiplex PCR assay. TCRdb took over this immuneACCESS table, retaining in-frame rearrangements with V and J assigned. Such tables are incomplete; in checked studies, under half of the missing clones stem from an unresolved V gene, and the remainder is unexplained. The sample yields roughly 72,000 clones; roughly 90% were counted once. Approximately 0.97% of the sample belongs to the ten largest clones.

The receptor was isolated from a female donor in good health, enrolled as a control in a pregnancy study. The specimen comprised peripheral blood, sampled in the first trimester of pregnancy. Rearrangement joined TRBV7-9 to TRBJ2-5, with TRBD1 identical over 8 junction bases. The CDR3 here reads CASSLGQGRFEETQYF. The sequenced DNA: TGTGCCAGCAGCTTAGGACAGGGGCGGTTTGAAGAGACCCAGTACTTC. With all but the CDR3 taken from the reference TRBV7-9 and TRBJ2-5 genes, the full variable domain is: DTGVSQNPRHKITKRGQNVTFRCDPISEHNRLYWYRQTLGQGPEFLTYFQNEAQLEKSRLLSDRFSAERPKGSFSTLEIQRTEQGDSAMYLCASSLGQGRFEETQYFGPGTRLLVL.